Following are 15 T cell receptor beta chains from one sample sequenced in a study of T-cell reconstitution after alpha-beta-depleted transplantation in children. Using unique molecular identifiers, the investigators prepared the TCRbeta library. MiXCR, applied by TCRdb to the PCR reads, yields one record per CDR3 protein. The sample holds around 200,000 distinct CDR3 sequences, approximately 10% seen once. Sequencing was performed on PBMCs, taken before TCRalphabeta/CD19-depleted stem cell transplant. The source is a child younger than two with acute myeloid leukemia, due to receive a stem cell transplant.

This clonotype was seen at least ten times. V is TRBV7-9 and J is TRBJ1-6; a possible D gene is TRBD1 (5 bases). This CDR3 is 15 amino acids long. The germline gives CDR1 SEHNR, CDR2 FQNEAQ (reference sequence). Trimming took 0 bases from V and 7 from J, leaving 10 bases between them. CDR3 in amino acids: CASSLAGLPNSPLHF. As DNA, the CDR3 is TGTGCCAGCAGCTTAGCGGGACTGCCAAATTCACCCCTCCACTTT. The full variable domain, in which reference TRBV7-9 and TRBJ1-6 provide the parts outside the CDR3, is DTGVSQNPRHKITKRGQNVTFRCDPISEHNRLYWYRQTLGQGPEFLTYFQNEAQLEKSRLLSDRFSAERPKGSFSTLEIQRTEQGDSAMYLCASSLAGLPNSPLHFGNGTRLTVT.

Ten or more counts support this clonotype. The J gene is TRBJ2-5, the V gene TRBV7-2; 14 bases agree with TRBD2. The CDR3 is 15 residues long. Germline V CDR1 and CDR2: SGHTA, FQGNSA. J gave up 4 bases and V 3 bases, and 1 base lay outside the gene matches. The CDR3 DNA is TGTGCCAGCAGCTTCGGGACTAGCGGGAGAGAGACCCAGTACTTC. Amino acids: CASSFGTSGRETQYF.

This clonotype appeared many times. The rearrangement joins TRBV11-2 to TRBJ2-1, with no clear D. CDR1 and CDR2 (germline): SGHAT, FQNNGV. CDR3 size: 15 residues. Trimming stripped 0 bases from V and 7 bases from J, with 13 bases between. The DNA for the CDR3 is TGTGCCAGCAGCTTAGAGGAGATTCGGACGAATGAGCAGTTCTTC. This sequence encodes CASSLEEIRTNEQFF.

This clonotype was observed many times. The chain combines TRBV19 with TRBJ1-1; D might be TRBD1 (6 bases). The CDR3 is made up of 15 amino acids. Trimming shortened V by 4 bases and J by 0 bases, and 12 bases separated the two germline ends. Germline assignment: CDR1 LNHDA and CDR2 SQIVND (reference sequence). The CDR3 nucleotides read TGTGCCAGTAGTAAGACAGGAATGATGAACACTGAAGCTTTCTTT. Translating it yields CASSKTGMMNTEAFF.

This clonotype was seen at least ten times. The CDR3 sequence is CASSQAGADTQYF. The CDR3 DNA reads TGCGCCAGCAGCCAAGCGGGAGCAGATACGCAGTATTTT. The V gene is TRBV4-1, the J gene TRBJ2-3; tentative D call: TRBD2 (6 bases). The germline CDR1 and CDR2 sequences are MGHRA and YSYEKL. V lost 1 base to trimming and J lost 4 bases, with 6 bases between them. The CDR3 length is 13 residues.

This clonotype came up many times. This sequence joins TRBV20-1 and TRBJ1-2, with a tentative D call TRBD1 (6 bases). CDR3 size: 14 residues. Germline V gene sequence: CDR1 DFQATT, CDR2 SNEGSKA (reference sequence). The V and J ends lost 3 bases and 8 bases respectively, with 19 bases between them. CDR3 in amino acids: CSAREPASGGGYTF. The DNA of the CDR3 is TGCAGTGCTAGGGAGCCAGCCTCGGGGGGCGGCTACACCTTC.

A note on this clonotype: This may arise from a read error, as a much more abundant clone is one base away. The chain links TRBV18 to TRBJ1-1; no firm D call. The CDR3 length is 14 residues. Per germline, CDR1 KGHSH and CDR2 LQKENI. V lost 8 bases, J lost 0 bases, and 13 bases lay in between. CDR3 sequence reads: CASQSQELNTEAFF. The CDR3 DNA is TGTGCCAGCCAGAGTCAGGAATTGAACACTGAAGCTTTCTTT.

For this clonotype: A much bigger clone sits one base away, suggesting this may be a read error. The chain has TRBV7-8 and TRBJ1-1; TRBD1 might be the D (5 bases). Germline V gene data show CDR1 as SGHVS and CDR2 as FQNEAQ. The ends were cut back, 8 bases at V and 1 base at J, with 14 bases in the middle. This CDR3 has 14 amino acids. The CDR3 nucleotides are TGTGCCAGCGGCCCCCAGGGATCGAACACTGAAGCTTTCTTT. It is translated as CASGPQGSNTEAFF.

Worth noting for this clonotype: A much larger clonotype is one base distant, so this may be a read error. The rearrangement links TRBV20-1 to TRBJ1-2, with a possible D match to TRBD1 (5 bases). V was clipped by 3 bases and J by 4 bases, with 12 bases between them. Germline CDR1 DFQATT, CDR2 SNEGSKA (reference sequence). The length of the CDR3 is 13 residues. As DNA, the CDR3 is TGCAGTGCTAGTCCTCCGGGGGGCTATGGCTACACCTTC. Its translation is CSASPPGGYGYTF.

This clonotype was counted ten times or more. The chain carries TRBV6-5 and TRBJ1-3; weak D call: TRBD1 (5 bases). Deletions cut 4 bases from V and 3 bases from J, with 10 bases between. CDR1 is MNHEY, CDR2 SVGAGI, per germline. The CDR3 covers 14 residues. CDR3 sequence: CASSFGTSGNTIYF. CDR3 coding DNA: TGTGCCAGCAGTTTTGGGACGAGTGGAAACACCATATATTTT.

This clonotype was recorded many times. The chain uses TRBV5-1 and TRBJ1-5; no clear D gene. The V gene lost 0 bases and the J gene lost 5 bases, with 6 bases spanning the gap. The CDR3 is made up of 13 amino acids. CDR1 is SGHRS and CDR2 is YFSETQ in the germline V gene. The CDR3, as DNA: TGCGCCAGCAGCTTGGGAGCGGATCAGCCCCAGCATTTT. As protein: CASSLGADQPQHF.

This clonotype was found many times. The chain joins TRBV7-9 to TRBJ2-6; the match to TRBD1 covers 8 bases. After removal of 5 bases from V and 3 bases from J, the junction contained 3 bases not matched to a gene. There are 15 residues in the CDR3. The germline CDR1 and CDR2 sequences are SEHNR and FQNEAQ (reference sequence). The CDR3 DNA reads TGTGCCAGCAGCCTCAGGGGGCATGGGGCCAACGTCCTGACTTTC. Translated: CASSLRGHGANVLTF.

There are many counts of this clonotype. The chain uses TRBV7-2 and TRBJ2-3, with D possibly being TRBD1 (6 bases). There are 15 residues in the CDR3. The V end was cut by 5 bases, the J end by 2 bases, with 14 bases between. Germline lookup yields CDR1 SGHTA and CDR2 FQGNSA. CDR3 nucleotide sequence: TGTGCCAGCAGCCAGGGGCGCTTGAACACAGATACGCAGTATTTT. Protein: CASSQGRLNTDTQYF.

This clonotype appeared many times. V gene TRBV27 combines with J gene TRBJ1-1; 7 bases align to TRBD1. CDR1 MNHEY and CDR2 SMNVEV come from the germline V gene (reference sequence). With 5 bases clipped from V and 2 bases from J, the junction kept 17 bases outside the gene matches. This CDR3 spans 18 amino acids. The CDR3 DNA sequence: TGTGCCAGCAGTCCTCACTACCCGCCGGGACAGAGAAACACTGAAGCTTTCTTT. This encodes CASSPHYPPGQRNTEAFF.

Ten or more counts support this clonotype. The rearrangement links TRBV20-1 to TRBJ1-5, with D possibly TRBD1 on 5 matching bases. Germline loops: CDR1 DFQATT, CDR2 SNEGSKA (reference sequence). The CDR3 spans 14 residues. Trimming cost V 2 bases and J 3 bases, with 11 bases left between them. The CDR3 nucleotides are TGCAGTGCTAGATACTGGGACTTCAATCAGCCCCAGCATTTT. Amino acid sequence: CSARYWDFNQPQHF.